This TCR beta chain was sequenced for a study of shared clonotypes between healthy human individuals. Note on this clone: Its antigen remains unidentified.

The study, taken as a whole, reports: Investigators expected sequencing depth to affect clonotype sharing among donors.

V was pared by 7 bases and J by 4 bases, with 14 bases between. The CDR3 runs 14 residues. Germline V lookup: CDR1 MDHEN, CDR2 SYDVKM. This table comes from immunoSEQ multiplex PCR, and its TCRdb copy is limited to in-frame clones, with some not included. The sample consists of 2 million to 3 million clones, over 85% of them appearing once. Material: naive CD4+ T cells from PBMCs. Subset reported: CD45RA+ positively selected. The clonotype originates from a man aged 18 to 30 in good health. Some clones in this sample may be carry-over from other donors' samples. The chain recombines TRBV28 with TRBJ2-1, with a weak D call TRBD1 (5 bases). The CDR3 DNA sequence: TGTGCCAGCAAAAGGGCACAGGCATACAATGAGCAGTTCTTC. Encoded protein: CASKRAQAYNEQFF.